This note documents a single TCR beta chain sequence. Method: immunoSEQ multiplex PCR; TCRdb's copy keeps in-frame clones and lacks some. The table includes some 390,000 clones, 89% detected once. Seattle cases were enrolled at active infection and followed longitudinally. This sample was included in a study of blood T cell repertoires in COVID-19. The CDR3 totals 13 residues. The germline CDR1 and CDR2 sequences are SGHNT and YYREEE (reference sequence). Trimming took 5 bases from V and 5 from J; bases not matched to a gene: 6. Sequencing was performed on peripheral blood. The rearrangement joins TRBV5-4 to TRBJ1-2; TRBD1 agrees at 7 bases. The TCR originated in a woman aged 40 to 50 with COVID-19, enrolled during active disease. In DNA form, the CDR3 reads TGTGCCAGCAGACAACAGGGGCGATATGGCTACACCTTC. Amino acid sequence: CASRQQGRYGYTF. The full variable domain, its missing parts supplied by reference TRBV5-4 and TRBJ1-2, is ETGVTQSPTHLIKTRGQQVTLRCSSQSGHNTVSWYQQALGQGPQFIFQYYREEENGRGNFPPRFSGLQFPNYSSELNVNALELDDSALYLCASRQQGRYGYTFGSGTRLTVV.